This T cell receptor beta chain is from a study of T-cell memory formation after mild COVID-19. This clonotype was detected only a few times. TCRdb reprocessed the 5' RACE reads with MiXCR, giving one entry per CDR3 protein. The sample has about 190,000 distinct CDR3 sequences, approximately 20% seen once. Trimming left V 2 bases short and J 6 bases short, with 11 bases between. Germline V gives CDR1 MNHEY, CDR2 SVGEGT. This CDR3 comprises 13 residues. Sequencing was done on a sample of PBMCs or a T cell subset sorted from them (not recorded which). The clonotype comes from an adult woman who had mild COVID-19 (a few samples of this study predate the infection). Cell type and time point are not known. The genes are TRBV6-2 or TRBV6-3 and TRBJ2-7; D tentatively fits TRBD1 or TRBD2 (5 bases each). The CDR3, as DNA: TGTGCCAGCAGTTACCCGGGACCGGTCGAGCAGTACTTC. Translated, it gives CASSYPGPVEQYF.